These 10 T cell receptor beta chains were sequenced from one sample in a study of OX40 agonist ivuxolimab in advanced cancers. The data were produced by immunoSEQ multiplex PCR, yet TCRdb's version contains in-frame clones alone and is incomplete. Of 35,000 to 50,000 clones listed, 75% to 90% are singletons. The sample consisted of CD4+ or CD8+ T cells sorted from blood, taken in a trial of the OX40 agonist ivuxolimab. The receptors originated from an adult with an advanced solid tumor such as melanoma, head and neck, liver or kidney cancer.

This clone was detected only once. The V call is TRBV7-9, the J call TRBJ2-5; D gene ambiguous. The CDR3 is 14 residues long. Germline values: CDR1 SEHNR, CDR2 FQNEAQ (reference sequence). The V gene lost 2 bases and the J gene lost 5 bases, with 12 bases spanning the gap. The CDR3 DNA follows: TGTGCCAGCAGCTTAACTGGGTTGCAGGAGACCCAGTACTTC. Encoded protein: CASSLTGLQETQYF.

The table lists this clone with a count of one. One end of the junction fails to match germline, which may point to a read error. The chain is built from TRBV7-9 and TRBJ1-1; D remains ambiguous. This CDR3 comprises 13 residues. Per the germline V gene, CDR1 is SEHNR and CDR2 is FQNEAQ (reference sequence). CDR3 sequence reads: CASSLEGLADAFF. The CDR3 DNA follows: TGTGCCAGCAGCTTAGAGGGCCTAGCTGACGCTTTCTTT. The full variable domain, in which reference TRBV7-9 and TRBJ1-1 provide the parts outside the CDR3, is DTGVSQNPRHKITKRGQNVTFRCDPISEHNRLYWYRQTLGQGPEFLTYFQNEAQLEKSRLLSDRFSAERPKGSFSTLEIQRTEQGDSAMYLCASSLEGLADAFFGQGTRLTVV.

To note about this clone: Other DNA sequences in the same sample also yield this CDR3. The chain's CDR3 is CASSVSSGSYEQYF. For the CDR3, the DNA is TGTGCCAGCAGCGTTTCTAGCGGGAGCTACGAGCAGTACTTC. The chain recombines TRBV9 with TRBJ2-7; TRBD2 agrees at 10 bases. From germline, CDR1 is SGDLS and CDR2 YYNGEE. This CDR3 region has 14 residues. J lost 3 bases, V lost 2 bases, and 2 bases had no gene match.

This rearrangement joins TRBV6-1 to TRBJ2-7, with D possibly TRBD1 on 5 matching bases. Germline CDR1 MNHNS, CDR2 SASEGT. V was clipped by 1 base and J by 1 base, with 8 bases between them. CDR3 length: 14 residues. Here the CDR3 reads CASSEGTYSYEQYF. The DNA of the CDR3 is TGTGCCAGCAGTGAAGGGACATATTCCTACGAGCAGTACTTC.

The V call is TRBV13, the J call TRBJ2-1; D is undetermined. This CDR3 contains 14 residues. V dropped 6 bases and J dropped 6 bases, with 15 bases sitting between them. Germline CDR1 reads PRHDT; CDR2 reads FYEKMQ (reference sequence). In nucleotides, the CDR3 is TGTGCCAGCAGTTATGGTAGTTGGGGCAATGAGCAGTTCTTC. Translation gives CASSYGSWGNEQFF.

The chain couples TRBV5-4 to TRBJ2-3; TRBD2 aligns across 8 bases. With V trimmed by 1 base and J by 7 bases, 11 bases remained unmatched. Germline CDR1 reads SGHNT; CDR2 reads YYREEE (reference sequence). This CDR3 spans 16 amino acids. The DNA for the CDR3 is TGTGCCAGCAGCTTGCCTACGGGGGGGGGCCTAAATACGCAGTATTTT. It encodes CASSLPTGGGLNTQYF.

CDR3 sequence: CASSLETGAIDEQYF. In DNA, the CDR3 is TGTGCCAGCAGCTTAGAGACAGGGGCTATCGACGAGCAGTACTTC. The chain has TRBV7-8 and TRBJ2-7, with 8 bases matching TRBD1. The germline CDR1 and CDR2 sequences are SGHVS and FQNEAQ. V shed 1 base, J shed 5 bases, and the junction held 7 bases outside the gene matches. The CDR3 spans 15 residues.

This clone was seen a few times. The rearrangement links TRBV18 to TRBJ1-6; 7 positions agree with TRBD1. V lost 3 bases, J lost 5 bases, and 7 bases stayed unmatched. The CDR3 is made up of 16 amino acids. Germline lookup yields CDR1 KGHSH and CDR2 LQKENI. The CDR3 is CASSPTQGSHNSPLHF. DNA for the CDR3: TGTGCCAGCTCACCGACACAGGGGAGCCATAATTCACCCCTCCACTTT.

This chain connects TRBV10-3 to TRBJ2-5, with D perhaps TRBD1 (5 bases). CDR1 and CDR2 (germline): ENHRY, SYGVKD. V lost 2 bases, J lost 3 bases, and 10 bases lay in between. The CDR3 totals 14 residues. The CDR3 loop is CAISEDSKEETQYF. The CDR3 coding sequence is TGTGCCATCAGTGAGGACAGTAAAGAAGAGACCCAGTACTTC.

V usage is TRBV7-9 and J usage is TRBJ1-2; 7 bases are a match to TRBD1. Looked up from germline, CDR1 is SEHNR and CDR2 is FQNEAQ (reference sequence). There are 14 residues in the CDR3. Trimming took 4 bases from V and 7 from J; bases not matched to a gene: 9. For the CDR3, the DNA is TGTGCCAGCAGCTACGGGACAGCGGACCCTGGCTACACCTTC. It yields the protein CASSYGTADPGYTF.